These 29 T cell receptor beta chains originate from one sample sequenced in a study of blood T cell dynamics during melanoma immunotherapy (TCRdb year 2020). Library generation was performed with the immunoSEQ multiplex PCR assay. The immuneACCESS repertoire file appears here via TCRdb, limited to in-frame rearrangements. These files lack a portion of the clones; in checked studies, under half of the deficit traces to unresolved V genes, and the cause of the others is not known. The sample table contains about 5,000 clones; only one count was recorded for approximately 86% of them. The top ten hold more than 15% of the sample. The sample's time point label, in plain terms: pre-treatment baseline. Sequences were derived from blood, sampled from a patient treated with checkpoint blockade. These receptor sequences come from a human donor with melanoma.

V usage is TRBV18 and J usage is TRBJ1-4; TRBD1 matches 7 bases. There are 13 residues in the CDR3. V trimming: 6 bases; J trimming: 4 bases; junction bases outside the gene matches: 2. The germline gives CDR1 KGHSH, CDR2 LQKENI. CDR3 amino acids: CASSRDSNEKLFF. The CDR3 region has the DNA TGTGCCAGCTCGCGGGACAGTAATGAAAAACTGTTTTTT.

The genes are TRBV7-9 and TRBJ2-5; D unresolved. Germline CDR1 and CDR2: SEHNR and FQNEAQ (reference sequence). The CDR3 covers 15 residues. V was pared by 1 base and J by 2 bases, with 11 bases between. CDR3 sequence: CASSLGVSSQETQYF. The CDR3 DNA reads TGTGCCAGCAGCTTAGGGGTCAGTTCACAAGAGACCCAGTACTTC.

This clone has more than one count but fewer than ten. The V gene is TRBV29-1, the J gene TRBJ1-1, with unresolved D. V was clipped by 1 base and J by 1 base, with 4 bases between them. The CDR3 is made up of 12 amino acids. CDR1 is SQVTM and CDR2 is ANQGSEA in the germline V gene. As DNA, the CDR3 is TGCAGCGTTGAAGGCAGGAACACTGAAGCTTTCTTT. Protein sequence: CSVEGRNTEAFF.

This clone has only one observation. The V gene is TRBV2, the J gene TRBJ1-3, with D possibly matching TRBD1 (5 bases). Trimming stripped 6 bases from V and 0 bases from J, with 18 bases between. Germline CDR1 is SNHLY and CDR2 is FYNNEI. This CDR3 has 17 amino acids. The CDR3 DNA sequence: TGTGCCAGCAGGGAAACCGGGACGGTAACCTCTGGAAACACCATATATTTT. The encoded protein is CASRETGTVTSGNTIYF.

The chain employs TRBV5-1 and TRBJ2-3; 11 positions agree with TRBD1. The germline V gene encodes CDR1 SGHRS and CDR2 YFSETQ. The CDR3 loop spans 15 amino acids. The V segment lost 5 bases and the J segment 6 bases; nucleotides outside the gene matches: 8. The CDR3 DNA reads TGCGCCAGCAGTCCCGGGACAGGGGGAGAGGATACGCAGTATTTT. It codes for CASSPGTGGEDTQYF. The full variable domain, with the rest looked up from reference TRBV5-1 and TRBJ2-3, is KAGVTQTPRYLIKTRGQQVTLSCSPISGHRSVSWYQQTPGQGLQFLFEYFSETQRNKGNFPGRFSGRQFSNSRSEMNVSTLELGDSALYLCASSPGTGGEDTQYFGPGTRLTVL.

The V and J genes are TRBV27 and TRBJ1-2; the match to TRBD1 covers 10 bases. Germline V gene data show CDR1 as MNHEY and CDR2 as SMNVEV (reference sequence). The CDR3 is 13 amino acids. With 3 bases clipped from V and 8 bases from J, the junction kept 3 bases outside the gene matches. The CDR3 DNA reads TGTGCCAGCAGTTTTGGGGACAGGGGCGGCTACACCTTC. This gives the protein CASSFGDRGGYTF.

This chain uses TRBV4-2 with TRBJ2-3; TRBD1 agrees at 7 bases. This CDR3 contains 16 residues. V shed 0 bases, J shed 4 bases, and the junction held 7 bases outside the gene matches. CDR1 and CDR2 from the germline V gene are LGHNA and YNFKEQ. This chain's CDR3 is CASSQEGSGGSDTQYF. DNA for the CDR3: TGTGCCAGCAGCCAAGAGGGCTCAGGGGGATCAGATACGCAGTATTTT.

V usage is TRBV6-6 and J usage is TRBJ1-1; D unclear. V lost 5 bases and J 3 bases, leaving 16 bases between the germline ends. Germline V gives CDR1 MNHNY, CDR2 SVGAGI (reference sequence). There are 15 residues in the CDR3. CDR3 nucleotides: TGTGCCAGCAGTCGGCCGGGTTTCGAGGACACTGAAGCTTTCTTT. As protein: CASSRPGFEDTEAFF.

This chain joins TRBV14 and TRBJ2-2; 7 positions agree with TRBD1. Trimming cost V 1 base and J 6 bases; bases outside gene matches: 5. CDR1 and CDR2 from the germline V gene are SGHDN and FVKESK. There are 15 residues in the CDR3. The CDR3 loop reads CASSQAYRGAGELFF. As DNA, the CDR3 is TGTGCCAGCAGCCAAGCCTACAGGGGAGCCGGGGAGCTGTTTTTT. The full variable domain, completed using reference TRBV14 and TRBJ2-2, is EAGVTQFPSHSVIEKGQTVTLRCDPISGHDNLYWYRRVMGKEIKFLLHFVKESKQDESGMPNNRFLAERTGGTYSTLKVQPAELEDSGVYFCASSQAYRGAGELFFGEGSRLTVL.

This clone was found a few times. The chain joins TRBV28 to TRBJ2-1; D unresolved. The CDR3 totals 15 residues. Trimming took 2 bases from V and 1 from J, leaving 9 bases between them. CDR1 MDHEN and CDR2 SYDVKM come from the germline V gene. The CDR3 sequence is CASSLLALSYNEQFF. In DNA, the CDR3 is TGTGCCAGCAGTTTACTGGCCCTGTCCTACAATGAGCAGTTCTTC.

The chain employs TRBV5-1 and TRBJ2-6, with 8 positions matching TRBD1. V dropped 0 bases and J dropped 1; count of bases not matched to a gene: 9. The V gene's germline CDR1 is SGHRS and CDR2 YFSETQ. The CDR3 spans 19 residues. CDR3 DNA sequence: TGCGCCAGCAGCTTGGGAACAGGGGGGTCTGTGTCTGGGGCCAACGTCCTGACTTTC. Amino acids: CASSLGTGGSVSGANVLTF.

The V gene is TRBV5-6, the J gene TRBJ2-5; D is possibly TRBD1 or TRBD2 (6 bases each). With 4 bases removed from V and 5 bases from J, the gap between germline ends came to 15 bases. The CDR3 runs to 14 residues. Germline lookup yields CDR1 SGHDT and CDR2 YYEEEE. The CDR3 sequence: CASSVGRRGETQYF. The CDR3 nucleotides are TGTGCCAGCAGCGTAGGCAGGAGGGGGGAGACCCAGTACTTC.

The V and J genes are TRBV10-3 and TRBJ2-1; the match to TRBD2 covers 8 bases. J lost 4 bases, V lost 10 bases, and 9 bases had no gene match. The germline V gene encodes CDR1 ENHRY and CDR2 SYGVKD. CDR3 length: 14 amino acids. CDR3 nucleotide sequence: TGTGCCAGTCAGTCAACTAGCGGATACAATGAGCAGTTCTTC. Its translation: CASQSTSGYNEQFF.

CDR3 region: CASSWTSTPSDTQYF. The CDR3 DNA sequence: TGTGCCAGCAGCTGGACTAGCACACCGTCAGATACGCAGTATTTT. This chain connects TRBV2 to TRBJ2-3; 8 bases match TRBD2. After removal of 6 bases from V and 4 bases from J, the junction contained 9 bases not matched to a gene. Germline CDR1 is SNHLY and CDR2 is FYNNEI. The CDR3 sequence is 15 residues long.

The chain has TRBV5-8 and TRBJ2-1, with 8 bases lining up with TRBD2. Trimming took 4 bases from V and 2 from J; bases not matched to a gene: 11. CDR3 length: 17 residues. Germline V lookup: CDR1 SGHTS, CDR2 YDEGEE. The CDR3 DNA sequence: TGTGCCAGCAGCGCCCGGCAGCGGGAGCGCACCTACAATGAGCAGTTCTTC. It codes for CASSARQRERTYNEQFF.

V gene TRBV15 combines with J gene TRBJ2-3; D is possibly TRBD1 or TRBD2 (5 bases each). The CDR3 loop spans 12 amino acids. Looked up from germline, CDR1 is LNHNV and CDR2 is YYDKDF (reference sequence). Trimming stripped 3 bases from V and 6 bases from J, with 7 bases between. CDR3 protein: CATSSWGDTQYF. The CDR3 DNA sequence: TGTGCCACCAGCAGCTGGGGGGATACGCAGTATTTT. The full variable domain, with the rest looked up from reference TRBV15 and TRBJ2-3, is DAMVIQNPRYQVTQFGKPVTLSCSQTLNHNVMYWYQQKSSQAPKLLFHYYDKDFNNEADTPDNFQSRRPNTSFCFLDIRSPGLGDTAMYLCATSSWGDTQYFGPGTRLTVL.

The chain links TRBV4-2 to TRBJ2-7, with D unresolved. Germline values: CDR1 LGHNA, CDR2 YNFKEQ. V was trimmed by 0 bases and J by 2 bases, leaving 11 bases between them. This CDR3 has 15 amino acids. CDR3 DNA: TGTGCCAGCAGCCAAGAACCGGTTCCAGCCTACGAGCAGTACTTC. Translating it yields CASSQEPVPAYEQYF.

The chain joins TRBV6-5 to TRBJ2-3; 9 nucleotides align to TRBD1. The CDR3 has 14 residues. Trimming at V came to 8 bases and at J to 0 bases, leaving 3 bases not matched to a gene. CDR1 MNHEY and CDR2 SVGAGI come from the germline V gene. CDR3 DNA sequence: TGTGCCAGCGGGGGGACAGGGAGCACAGATACGCAGTATTTT. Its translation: CASGGTGSTDTQYF.

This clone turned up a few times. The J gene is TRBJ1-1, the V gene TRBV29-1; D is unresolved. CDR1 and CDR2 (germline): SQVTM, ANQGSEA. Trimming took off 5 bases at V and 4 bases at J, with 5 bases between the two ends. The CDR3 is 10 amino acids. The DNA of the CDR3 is TGCAGCGTTCTTGGCACTGAAGCTTTCTTT. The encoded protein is CSVLGTEAFF. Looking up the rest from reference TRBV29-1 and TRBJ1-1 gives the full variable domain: SAVISQKPSRDICQRGTSLTIQCQVDSQVTMMFWYRQQPGQSLTLIATANQGSEATYESGFVIDKFPISRPNLTFSTLTVSNMSPEDSSIYLCSVLGTEAFFGQGTRLTVV.

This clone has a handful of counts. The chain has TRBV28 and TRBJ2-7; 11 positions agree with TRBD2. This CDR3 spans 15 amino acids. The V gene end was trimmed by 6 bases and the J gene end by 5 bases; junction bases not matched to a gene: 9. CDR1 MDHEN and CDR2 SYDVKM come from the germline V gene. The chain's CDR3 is CASSQITSGRDEQYF. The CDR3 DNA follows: TGTGCCAGCAGCCAAATTACTAGCGGGAGAGACGAGCAGTACTTC.

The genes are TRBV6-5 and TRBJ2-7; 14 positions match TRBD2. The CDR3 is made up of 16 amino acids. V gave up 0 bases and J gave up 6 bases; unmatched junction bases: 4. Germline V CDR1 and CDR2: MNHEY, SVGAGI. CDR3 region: CASSYSGLAGVLEQYF. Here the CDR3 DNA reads TGTGCCAGCAGTTACTCGGGACTAGCGGGAGTTCTCGAGCAGTACTTC.

Here the CDR3 DNA reads TGTGCCAGCAGCCCTACAGGGCTGAACACTGAAGCTTTCTTT. Translating it yields CASSPTGLNTEAFF. The chain is built from TRBV6-6 and TRBJ1-1; D is perhaps TRBD1 (6 bases). Germline values: CDR1 MNHNY, CDR2 SVGAGI (reference sequence). V shed 6 bases and J shed 0 bases, with 11 bases lying between them. This CDR3 has 14 residues.

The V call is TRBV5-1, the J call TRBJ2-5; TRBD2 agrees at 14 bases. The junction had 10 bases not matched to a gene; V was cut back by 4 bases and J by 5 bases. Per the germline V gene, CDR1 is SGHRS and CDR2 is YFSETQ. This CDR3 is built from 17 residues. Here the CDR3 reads CASSQGLAGATVETQYF. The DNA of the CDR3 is TGCGCCAGCAGCCAGGGACTAGCGGGAGCCACGGTGGAGACCCAGTACTTC.

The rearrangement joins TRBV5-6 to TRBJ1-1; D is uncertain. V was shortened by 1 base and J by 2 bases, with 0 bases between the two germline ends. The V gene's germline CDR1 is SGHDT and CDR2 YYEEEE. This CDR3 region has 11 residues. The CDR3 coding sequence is TGTGCCAGCAGCTTGAACACTGAAGCTTTCTTT. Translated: CASSLNTEAFF.

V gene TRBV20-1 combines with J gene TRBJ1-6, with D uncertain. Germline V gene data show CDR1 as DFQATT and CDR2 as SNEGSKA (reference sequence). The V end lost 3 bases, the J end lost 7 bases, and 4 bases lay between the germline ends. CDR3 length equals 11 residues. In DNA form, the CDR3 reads TGCAGTGCTAGCCTCAATTCACCCCTCCACTTT. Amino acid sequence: CSASLNSPLHF.

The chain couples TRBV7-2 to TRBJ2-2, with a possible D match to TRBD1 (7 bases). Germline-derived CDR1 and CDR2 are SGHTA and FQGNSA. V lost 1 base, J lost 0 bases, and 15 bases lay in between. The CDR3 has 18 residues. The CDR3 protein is CASSLGGAGTANTGELFF. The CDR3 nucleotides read TGTGCCAGCAGCTTAGGCGGGGCGGGGACAGCGAACACCGGGGAGCTGTTTTTT.

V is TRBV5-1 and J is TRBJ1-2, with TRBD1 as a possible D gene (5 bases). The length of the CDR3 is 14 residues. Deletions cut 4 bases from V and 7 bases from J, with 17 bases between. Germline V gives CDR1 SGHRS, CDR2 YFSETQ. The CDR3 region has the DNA TGCGCCAGCAGCCCCGGCACGACAGTCTCTGGCTACACCTTC. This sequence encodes CASSPGTTVSGYTF.

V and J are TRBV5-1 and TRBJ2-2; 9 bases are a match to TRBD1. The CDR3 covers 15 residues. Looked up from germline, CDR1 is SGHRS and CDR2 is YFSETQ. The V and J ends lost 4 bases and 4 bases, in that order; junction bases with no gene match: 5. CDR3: CASSINRGRTGELFF. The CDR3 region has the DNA TGCGCCAGCAGCATCAACAGGGGGCGCACCGGGGAGCTGTTTTTT. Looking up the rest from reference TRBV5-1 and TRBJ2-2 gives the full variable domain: KAGVTQTPRYLIKTRGQQVTLSCSPISGHRSVSWYQQTPGQGLQFLFEYFSETQRNKGNFPGRFSGRQFSNSRSEMNVSTLELGDSALYLCASSINRGRTGELFFGEGSRLTVL.

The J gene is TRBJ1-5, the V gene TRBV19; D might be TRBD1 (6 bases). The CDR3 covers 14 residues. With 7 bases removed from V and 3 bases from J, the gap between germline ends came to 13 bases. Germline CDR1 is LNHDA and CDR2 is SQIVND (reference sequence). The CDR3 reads CASTTWDTNQPQHF. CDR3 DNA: TGTGCCAGTACCACCTGGGACACCAATCAGCCCCAGCATTTT.